This note documents a single T cell receptor (beta chain) sequence. MiXCR, run by TCRdb on the reads, gives a single entry per CDR3 protein. The table shows approximately 250,000 distinct CDR3 sequences, with under 35% occurring only once. This sample stems from a study of kidney transplant recipient with SARS-CoV-2 infection. J gave up 4 bases and V 4 bases, and 7 bases lay outside the gene matches. The germline V gene has CDR1 SGHKS and CDR2 YYEKEE (reference sequence). This CDR3 region has 15 residues. V usage is TRBV5-5 and J usage is TRBJ1-2, with 10 bases that match TRBD1. Source: a blood sample, taken at baseline and on day 111 from a kidney transplant recipient. The clonotype originates from a male patient aged 25-45 years who had COVID-19 and was a kidney transplant recipient. Some T cells may originate from the graft donor. This CDR3 reads CASSPRDRGGYGYTF. CDR3 nucleotides: TGTGCCAGCAGCCCCCGGGACAGGGGAGGCTATGGCTACACCTTC.